The entry below describes one T cell receptor beta chain. Its antigen is not identified. The sample is drawn from a study of monozygotic twins with inflammatory bowel disease. Study conclusions and caveats: IBD patients had lower TCRbeta diversity (inverse Simpson) than healthy co-twins.

The CDR3 extends over 13 amino acids. Germline CDR1 and CDR2: SGDLS and YYNGEE. Template-switch reactions added UMIs with a 6-nucleotide sample barcode. TCRdb reprocessed the 5' RACE reads and keeps a single row for each CDR3 protein, giving no DNA. This listing includes over 150,000 distinct CDR3 sequences. Blood, roughly 2.6 ml, was drawn per donor. Sequencing was carried out using blood. The chain is built from TRBV9 and TRBJ1-2. The clonotype originates from a human donor with ulcerative colitis or Crohn's disease, or a healthy co-twin of an affected twin (not recorded which). The CDR3: CASSLDGFYGYTF. Full variable domain (rest looked up from reference TRBV9 and TRBJ1-2): DSGVTQTPKHLITATGQRVTLRCSPRSGDLSVYWYQQSLDQGLQFLIQYYNGEERAKGNILERFSAQQFPDLHSELNLSSLELGDSALYFCASSLDGFYGYTFGSGTRLTVV.